The 12 T cell receptor beta chains below come from one sample, sequenced in a study of T cell repertoires in cytomegalovirus infection. These receptors have no known antigen. One entry per CDR3 protein, called by TCRdb with MiXCR from the reads. The sample holds about 71,000 distinct CDR3 sequences; approximately 22% are singletons and the top ten take roughly two thirds. Specimen: CD8+ T cells from cultured PBMCs, collected from culture after CMV antigen stimulation. These receptors originate from a human donor in good health (CMV status not recorded). Some clones in this sample may be carry-over from other donors' samples.

This rearrangement joins TRBV7-8 to TRBJ2-1; 7 bases are shared with TRBD2. CDR3 length: 17 residues. After removal of 5 bases from V and 7 bases from J, the junction contained 17 bases not matched to a gene. Per the germline V gene, CDR1 is SGHVS and CDR2 is FQNEAQ. The CDR3 region is CASSQGVGGSLWNEQFF. In DNA, the CDR3 is TGTGCCAGCAGCCAAGGCGTCGGGGGGAGCCTATGGAATGAGCAGTTCTTC.

This clonotype has a count of ten or more. The V and J genes are TRBV6-5 and TRBJ1-2; D not certain. The CDR3 contains 13 residues. V was clipped by 2 bases and J by 9 bases, with 13 bases between them. CDR1 is MNHEY and CDR2 is SVGAGI in the germline V gene. The CDR3 sequence is CASSYGPTRSYTF. The CDR3 DNA reads TGTGCCAGCAGTTACGGACCAACTAGAAGCTACACCTTC.

This clonotype came up a few times. The DNA for the CDR3 is TGTGCCAGCAGGCTGGCAGGGGAGGACACTGAAGCTTTCTTT. It yields the protein CASRLAGEDTEAFF. The gene calls are TRBV7-8 and TRBJ1-1, with a tentative D call TRBD1 (6 bases). This CDR3 spans 14 amino acids. The V end was cut by 6 bases, the J end by 3 bases, with 14 bases between. Germline V CDR1 and CDR2: SGHVS, FQNEAQ. The whole variable domain, remainder taken from reference TRBV7-8 and TRBJ1-1, is GAGVSQSPRYKVAKRGQDVALRCDPISGHVSLFWYQQALGQGPEFLTYFQNEAQLDKSGLPSDRFFAERPEGSVSTLKIQRTQQEDSAVYLCASRLAGEDTEAFFGQGTRLTVV.

This clonotype appeared a few times. The V and J genes are TRBV4-1 and TRBJ2-7; tentatively, D is TRBD1 (6 bases). CDR3 length: 15 residues. Trimming shortened V by 1 base and J by 2 bases, and 12 bases separated the two germline ends. Germline CDR1 is MGHRA and CDR2 is YSYEKL. The CDR3 sequence: CASSQVATGPYEQYF. The CDR3 DNA reads TGCGCCAGCAGCCAAGTAGCGACAGGACCCTACGAGCAGTACTTC.

The CDR3 DNA is TGTGCCAGCAGCCCAAATTCCCGACTAGCGGGGGCGGGATTCTACGAGCAGTACTTC. It translates to CASSPNSRLAGAGFYEQYF. The rearrangement links TRBV11-2 to TRBJ2-7, with TRBD2 matching over 12 bases. Germline V gives CDR1 SGHAT, CDR2 FQNNGV. The CDR3 covers 19 residues. Unmatched junction bases numbered 17, after V lost 5 bases and J lost 3 bases.

This clonotype was seen more than once but under ten times. The rearrangement uses TRBV27 and TRBJ2-7; D is possibly TRBD2 (6 bases). Trimming shortened V by 2 bases and J by 3 bases, and 8 bases separated the two germline ends. The CDR3 totals 13 residues. CDR1 and CDR2 (germline): MNHEY, SMNVEV (reference sequence). CDR3 residues: CASSLGGFYEQYF. The CDR3 bases are TGTGCCAGCAGTTTAGGGGGGTTCTACGAGCAGTACTTC.

CDR3 nucleotides: TGTGCCAGCAGCGTCGGGCGGCTTCTCTCTGGAAACACCATATATTTT. Encoded protein: CASSVGRLLSGNTIYF. This chain connects TRBV11-2 to TRBJ1-3; no clear D gene. V lost 5 bases and J lost 0, with 14 bases in between. Germline assignment: CDR1 SGHAT and CDR2 FQNNGV. The CDR3 extends over 16 amino acids. The entire variable domain, with the rest obtained from reference TRBV11-2 and TRBJ1-3, is as follows: EAGVAQSPRYKIIEKRQSVAFWCNPISGHATLYWYQQILGQGPKLLIQFQNNGVVDDSQLPKDRFSAERLKGVDSTLKIQPAKLEDSAVYLCASSVGRLLSGNTIYFGEGSWLTVV.

The rearrangement joins TRBV27 to TRBJ2-1, with D uncertain. Per germline, CDR1 MNHEY and CDR2 SMNVEV (reference sequence). Trimming removed 4 bases at V and 7 bases at J, with 8 bases between. CDR3 length: 12 residues. This CDR3 reads CASSSKRNEQFF. Here the CDR3 DNA reads TGTGCCAGCAGTTCGAAGAGAAATGAGCAGTTCTTC.

The chain links TRBV6-8 to TRBJ2-2, with D perhaps TRBD2 (7 bases). Trimming left V 8 bases short and J 3 bases short, with 13 bases between. CDR3 length: 14 amino acids. Per germline, CDR1 MNHGY and CDR2 SAAAGT. For the CDR3, the DNA is TGTGCCAGCTGGGGGGGCGCGGACACCGGGGAGCTGTTTTTT. Translation gives CASWGGADTGELFF.

CDR3 coding DNA: TGTGCCAGCAGCCATCCGGGAGCTCTGGACGAGCAGTACTTC. It yields the protein CASSHPGALDEQYF. The genes are TRBV7-8 and TRBJ2-7; possible D gene TRBD2, 6 bases. The V end was cut by 5 bases, the J end by 5 bases, with 16 bases between. The CDR3 length is 14 residues. Germline values: CDR1 SGHVS, CDR2 FQNEAQ. Together with reference TRBV7-8 and TRBJ2-7, the CDR3 gives the full variable domain: GAGVSQSPRYKVAKRGQDVALRCDPISGHVSLFWYQQALGQGPEFLTYFQNEAQLDKSGLPSDRFFAERPEGSVSTLKIQRTQQEDSAVYLCASSHPGALDEQYFGPGTRLTVT.

This clonotype was counted between two and nine times. This sequence joins TRBV12-3 or TRBV12-4 and TRBJ2-1; D gene unclear. The CDR3 runs to 14 residues. Trimming cost V 4 bases and J 7 bases, with 14 bases left between them. The CDR3: CASSSQRSDNEQFF. As DNA, the CDR3 is TGTGCCAGCAGTTCCCAACGGTCGGATAATGAGCAGTTCTTC.

The chain recombines TRBV7-3 with TRBJ2-1; the D is unclear. The CDR3 loop spans 16 amino acids. V dropped 2 bases and J dropped 4 bases, with 15 bases sitting between them. Germline values: CDR1 SGHTA, CDR2 FQGTGA. CDR3 in amino acids: CASSLYGSGAYNEQFF. The CDR3 bases are TGTGCCAGCAGCTTATATGGCTCCGGAGCATACAATGAGCAGTTCTTC.